These T cell receptor beta chains were read from a single sample in a study of molecular identifiers for immune sequencing clone quantification. TCRdb independently ran MiXCR on the PCR reads; one entry per CDR3 protein. The table lists about 640,000 distinct CDR3 sequences, less than 20% of them singletons. Sequencing was carried out using naive CD8+ T cells from blood, with Jurkat cell RNA spiked in. These receptors all stem from a human donor in good health. Some libraries in this study had Jurkat cell RNA spiked in. Both conserved end residues are part of each CDR3. D genes are given only for firm matches. Clone size is not always given. Where it is, it says once, few, many or a class for expanded clones.

J gene | clone size | V gene | D gene | CDR3 DNA | CDR3 protein
TRBJ2-7 | many | TRBV19 | NA | TGTGCCAGTAGTACTTCGACAGGAGGCGAGCAGTACTTC | CASSTSTGGEQYF
TRBJ1-1 | NA | TRBV18 | TRBD1 | TGTGCCAGCTCACCAGGGACAGGGCCCGCGAACACTGAAGCTTTCTTT | CASSPGTGPANTEAFF
TRBJ2-5 | many | TRBV6-2/TRBV6-3 | NA | TGTGCCAGCAGTTTCCTGTTTCGGACCTTGGACCAAGAGACCCAGTACTTC | CASSFLFRTLDQETQYF
TRBJ2-1 | few | TRBV19 | TRBD2 | TGTGCCAGTAGCCCACTCCCGACGGGGGGCTACAATGAGCAGTTCTTC | CASSPLPTGGYNEQFF
TRBJ2-7 | NA | TRBV6-2/TRBV6-3 | NA | TGTGCCAGCAGTTCCGTTAACTACGAGCAGTACTTC | CASSSVNYEQYF
TRBJ1-2 | few | TRBV19 | NA | TGTGCCACCTCACCGGGACACACGAACTATGGCTACACCTTC | CATSPGHTNYGYTF
TRBJ1-5 | many | TRBV6-6 | NA | TGTGCCAGCAGTTACGGGGGAATCAATCAGCCCCAGCATTTT | CASSYGGINQPQHF
TRBJ2-3 | many | TRBV14 | TRBD2 | TGTGCCAGCAGTCTCCTGACTAGCGTGGATACGCAGTATTTT | CASSLLTSVDTQYF
TRBJ2-1 | many | TRBV6-1 | TRBD2 | TGTGCCAGCAGTGAAGGACTAGCGGGGGGGTCCAAGGAGTTCTTC | CASSEGLAGGSKEFF
TRBJ2-7 | many | TRBV7-2 | TRBD2 | TGTGCCAGCAGCACCTCGTGGGGGGGCTACGAGCAGTACTTC | CASSTSWGGYEQYF
TRBJ2-2 | few | TRBV5-6 | NA | TGTGCCAGCAGCATGACCCTAACCGGGGAGCTGTTTTTT | CASSMTLTGELFF
TRBJ2-3 | NA | TRBV24-1 | NA | TGTGCCACCAGTGTTCTTGGAGGCGAAGGGGATACGCAGTATTTT | CATSVLGGEGDTQYF
TRBJ2-7 | few | TRBV28 | NA | TGTGCCAGCACCTCCTACCTGGGAGCCTCCTACGAGCAGTACTTC | CASTSYLGASYEQYF
TRBJ2-1 | few | TRBV28 | NA | TGTGCCAGCAGTTTCCCCCATCCCCCTAGCAACAATGAGCAGTTCTTC | CASSFPHPPSNNEQFF
TRBJ2-3 | many | TRBV19 | NA | TGTGCCAGCGCGATAGGATCAGGCACAGATACGCAGTATTTT | CASAIGSGTDTQYF
TRBJ2-7 | many | TRBV20-1 | TRBD2 | TGCAGTGCTAGAGCAACTAGCGAATACGAGCAGTACTTC | CSARATSEYEQYF
TRBJ2-7 | many | TRBV6-6 | NA | TGTGCCAGCAGTTACTCTAGGCAGGGTCCCTACGAGCAGTACTTC | CASSYSRQGPYEQYF
TRBJ1-2 | NA | TRBV5-4 | NA | TGTGCCAGCAGCCTATGGGGGGGGCAAAACTATGGCTACACCTTC | CASSLWGGQNYGYTF
TRBJ2-1 | few | TRBV14 | NA | TGTGCCAGCAGCCAAGAATCCGCGGATGAGCAGTTCTTC | CASSQESADEQFF
TRBJ1-5 | NA | TRBV19 | TRBD1 | TGTGCCAATAGTCCAAGACAGGGATTGAGATTCGGAGACAATCAGCCCCAGCATTTT | CANSPRQGLRFGDNQPQHF
TRBJ1-4 | many | TRBV7-9 | TRBD1 | TGTGCCAGCAGCCCCGAGGGACAGGATAATGAAAAACTGTTTTTT | CASSPEGQDNEKLFF
TRBJ1-5 | NA | TRBV6-6 | TRBD1 | TGTGCCAGCAGACAGGACAGGGGCAATCAGCCCCAGCATTTT | CASRQDRGNQPQHF
TRBJ2-7 | many | TRBV2 | TRBD2 | TGTGCCAGCAGTGAGCCCCGAGACGCCGGGACTAGCGAGCCTTACGAGCAGTACTTC | CASSEPRDAGTSEPYEQYF
TRBJ2-2 | many | TRBV20-1 | TRBD1 | TGCAGTGCTAGAGCAAGGACAGGGCTCGACGGGGAGCTGTTTTTT | CSARARTGLDGELFF
TRBJ1-1 | few | TRBV6-4 | NA | TGTGCCAGCAAAGAGACAGTTCTGAACACTGAAGCTTTCTTT | CASKETVLNTEAFF
TRBJ1-6 | many | TRBV20-1 | NA | TGCAGTGCTTGTACCACAGGGTTGTGGGACTATAATTCACCCCTCCACTTT | CSACTTGLWDYNSPLHF
TRBJ2-1 | NA | TRBV4-3 | TRBD2 | TGCGCCAGCAGCCAAGATAAGGCTAGCGGGAGCAATGAGCAGTTCTTC | CASSQDKASGSNEQFF
TRBJ2-1 | NA | TRBV11-3 | NA | TGTGCCAGCAGCCCCCGGGAGACCTCCTACAATGAGCAGTTCTTC | CASSPRETSYNEQFF
TRBJ2-3 | many | TRBV12-3/TRBV12-4 | NA | TGTGCCAGCACTCTCGGTGCTAGCACAGATACGCAGTATTTT | CASTLGASTDTQYF
TRBJ1-5 | NA | TRBV7-6 | TRBD1 | TGTGCCAGCAGCCAAGGGACAGGGTACAATCAGCCCCAGCATTTT | CASSQGTGYNQPQHF
TRBJ1-1 | many | TRBV7-3 | NA | TGTGCCAGCAGCTCGACATCAGGGAACACTGAAGCTTTCTTT | CASSSTSGNTEAFF
TRBJ1-6 | many | TRBV7-8 | NA | TGTGCCAGCAGCCAGACGGACAGCGTTAATTCACCCCTCCACTTT | CASSQTDSVNSPLHF
TRBJ2-3 | few | TRBV15 | NA | TGTGCCACCAGCAGAGATGCATACGTGACCCGCCATGGCACAGATACGCAGTATTTT | CATSRDAYVTRHGTDTQYF
TRBJ2-2 | many | TRBV20-1 | TRBD1 | TGCAGTGCAGAACAGCCTACGACAGGGACCGGGGAGCTGTTTTTT | CSAEQPTTGTGELFF
TRBJ1-4 | many | TRBV7-2 | NA | TGTGCCAGCAGCTTTACAGGTTCAAATGAAAAACTGTTTTTT | CASSFTGSNEKLFF